Presented here are 14 T cell receptor beta chains from one specimen sequenced in a study of blood T cell repertoires in COVID-19. Profiled with immunoSEQ multiplex PCR; TCRdb holds only in-frame clones, not every one. This sample has around 130,000 clones, with about four fifths found just once. The material sequenced was peripheral blood. Receptor source: a human donor in a cohort sampled during active COVID-19.

The chain employs TRBV7-2 and TRBJ1-6, with D hard to call. V lost 3 bases and J 6 bases, leaving 6 bases between the germline ends. Germline CDR1 is SGHTA and CDR2 is FQGNSA. The CDR3 has 13 amino acids. The CDR3 nucleotides are TGTGCCAGCAGCTTTAGAGCTAATTCACCCCTCCACTTT. It codes for CASSFRANSPLHF. The full variable domain, its missing parts supplied by reference TRBV7-2 and TRBJ1-6, is GAGVSQSPSNKVTEKGKDVELRCDPISGHTALYWYRQSLGQGLEFLIYFQGNSAPDKSGLPSDRFSAERTGGSVSTLTIQRTQQEDSAVYLCASSFRANSPLHFGNGTRLTVT.

The chain couples TRBV5-1 to TRBJ2-5, with 10 bases fitting TRBD2. The CDR3 consists of 14 residues. Germline CDR1 reads SGHRS; CDR2 reads YFSETQ. Trimming cost V 3 bases and J 5 bases; bases outside gene matches: 4. This chain's CDR3 is CASSSSGGGETQYF. CDR3 DNA sequence: TGCGCCAGCAGCTCTAGCGGGGGAGGCGAGACCCAGTACTTC.

The rearrangement links TRBV5-5 to TRBJ1-1; 8 bases agree with TRBD1. Trimming took 3 bases from V and 5 from J; bases not matched to a gene: 3. Germline CDR1 is SGHKS and CDR2 is YYEKEE (reference sequence). The length of the CDR3 is 13 residues. The DNA of the CDR3 is TGTGCCAGCAGCTCTTGGACAGGGACTGAAGCTTTCTTT. This encodes CASSSWTGTEAFF.

The rearrangement links TRBV28 to TRBJ1-5; 8 bases are shared with TRBD1. CDR1 MDHEN and CDR2 SYDVKM come from the germline V gene. The CDR3 has 16 amino acids. V lost 5 bases to trimming and J lost 2 bases; unmatched junction nucleotides: 8. The DNA of the CDR3 is TGTGCCAGCAGTCCGGGGGGACAGGATCGCAATCAGCCCCAGCATTTT. It codes for CASSPGGQDRNQPQHF.

The J gene is TRBJ2-5, the V gene TRBV5-1; TRBD2 matches 7 bases. CDR1 SGHRS and CDR2 YFSETQ come from the germline V gene. The CDR3 runs 16 residues. The ends lost 4 bases at V and 5 bases at J; junction bases unmatched: 14. The CDR3, as DNA: TGCGCCAGCAGCCTTTTACCCGGGACCGGGGGGGAGACCCAGTACTTC. Encoded protein: CASSLLPGTGGETQYF.

V usage is TRBV7-9 and J usage is TRBJ1-2, with a possible D match to TRBD1 (5 bases). The V and J ends lost 2 bases and 1 base respectively, with 11 bases between them. The CDR3 extends over 15 amino acids. The germline CDR1 and CDR2 sequences are SEHNR and FQNEAQ (reference sequence). CDR3 nucleotides: TGTGCCAGCAGCTTAATACAGGCTGGTAACTATGGCTACACCTTC. Translated, it gives CASSLIQAGNYGYTF.

J is TRBJ1-1 and V is TRBV13; D call uncertain. V was shortened by 1 base and J by 1 base, with 7 bases between the two germline ends. Germline-derived CDR1 and CDR2 are PRHDT and FYEKMQ (reference sequence). This CDR3 is 14 amino acids long. CDR3 nucleotides: TGTGCCAGCAGCTTAGCGCGAAGGAACACTGAAGCTTTCTTT. It codes for CASSLARRNTEAFF.

In DNA form, the CDR3 reads TGCGCCAGCAGCTTGTCACAGGGGGAAAACATTCAGTACTTC. It yields the protein CASSLSQGENIQYF. This chain uses TRBV5-1 with TRBJ2-4; the match to TRBD1 covers 8 bases. Germline lookup yields CDR1 SGHRS and CDR2 YFSETQ. The CDR3 totals 14 residues. The V and J ends lost 1 base and 5 bases, in that order; junction bases with no gene match: 2. Full variable domain (rest looked up from reference TRBV5-1 and TRBJ2-4): KAGVTQTPRYLIKTRGQQVTLSCSPISGHRSVSWYQQTPGQGLQFLFEYFSETQRNKGNFPGRFSGRQFSNSRSEMNVSTLELGDSALYLCASSLSQGENIQYFGAGTRLSVL.

This clone has only a few counts. CDR3 nucleotide sequence: TGTGCCAGCACCGTGACAGGGTCGAATCAGCCCCAGCATTTT. Its protein is CASTVTGSNQPQHF. This chain uses TRBV6-5 with TRBJ1-5, with TRBD1 matching 7 bases. The trim removed 7 bases at V and 4 bases at J, leaving 7 bases unmatched. The CDR3 covers 14 residues. CDR1 MNHEY and CDR2 SVGAGI come from the germline V gene.

The chain is built from TRBV13 and TRBJ2-2; 7 bases fit TRBD2. The V and J ends lost 1 base and 5 bases, in that order; junction bases with no gene match: 7. CDR1 is PRHDT and CDR2 is FYEKMQ in the germline V gene (reference sequence). This CDR3 is 16 amino acids long. DNA of the CDR3: TGTGCCAGCAGCTTAGAGCGGGGCCGAAGGACCGGGGAGCTGTTTTTT. Amino acids: CASSLERGRRTGELFF.

This chain uses TRBV5-1 with TRBJ2-6; possibly TRBD1 for D (5 bases). Per germline, CDR1 SGHRS and CDR2 YFSETQ. Trimming pared 0 bases from V and 2 bases from J, leaving 12 bases between. The CDR3 runs to 17 residues. In DNA, the CDR3 is TGCGCCAGCAGCTTGGGAGTGGGGCCTGCTGGGGCCAACGTCCTGACTTTC. Translation: CASSLGVGPAGANVLTF.

In the case of this clone: At the DNA level, this CDR3 is encoded by other sequences in the same sample as well. V is TRBV6-4 and J is TRBJ2-7, with TRBD1 matching over 8 bases. The CDR3 covers 14 residues. In germline, CDR1 is MRHNA, CDR2 SNTAGT. Losses at the gene ends were 4 bases for V and 3 bases for J; bases not matched to a gene: 5. CDR3 DNA sequence: TGTGCCAGCAGTGCTGACAGGGGAAGCTACGAGCAGTACTTC. Its translation: CASSADRGSYEQYF.

The chain has TRBV7-6 and TRBJ2-5, with D tentatively TRBD1 (5 bases). This CDR3 has 14 amino acids. The germline V and J ends were trimmed by 2 bases and 6 bases, with 13 bases remaining between them. Germline-derived CDR1 and CDR2 are SGHVS and FNYEAQ. This CDR3 is CASSLNEGVQTQYF. CDR3 in DNA: TGTGCCAGCAGCTTAAATGAAGGGGTGCAGACCCAGTACTTC.

The chain combines TRBV18 with TRBJ2-3; D is possibly TRBD1 (6 bases). Germline values: CDR1 KGHSH, CDR2 LQKENI. The germline V and J ends were trimmed by 2 bases and 1 base, with 13 bases remaining between them. There are 16 residues in the CDR3. The DNA for the CDR3 is TGTGCCAGCTCACCATCGACAGGCTCCGGCACAGATACGCAGTATTTT. Residues: CASSPSTGSGTDTQYF.